This T cell receptor (beta chain) was identified during a study of T cells in tuberculosis. Study-level information: PBMC were archived before or within 7 days of starting treatment.

General observations from the study: Smaller distances to GMM-specific TCRs suggested their expansion in active tuberculosis.

As for this clone: Its antigen is not known.

Generated by immunoSEQ multiplex PCR, the TCRdb table keeps only in-frame clones and is missing some. The data hold roughly 35,000 clones, with about 90% observed a single time. Time point described: new active TB diagnosis, blood taken before or within 7 days of starting treatment. Each patient had positive sputum smear microscopy and/or positive culture. CDR3 length equals 15 residues. CDR1 and CDR2 from the germline V gene are GTSNPN and SVGIG (reference sequence). With 5 bases clipped from V and 0 bases from J, the junction kept 9 bases outside the gene matches. The chain joins TRBV30 to TRBJ1-1; TRBD1 agrees at 7 bases. Sample: PBMCs, taken at tuberculosis diagnosis. The source of this sequence is an adult with tuberculosis. Some clones in this sample may be carry-over from other donors' samples. CDR3 sequence reads: CAWSPRQGLNTEAFF. As DNA, the CDR3 is TGTGCCTGGTCTCCCCGACAGGGACTGAACACTGAAGCTTTCTTT.